The 2 T cell receptor beta chains listed next were all sequenced from one sample in a study of T-cell reconstitution after alpha-beta-depleted transplantation in children. Study results and caveats: T-cell counts and diversity at one year post-transplant came mainly from newly produced T cells.

These receptors are not linked to any known antigen. Construction of the TCRbeta library involved unique molecular identifiers. TCRdb processed the PCR reads anew with MiXCR; each CDR3 protein has one entry. The table lists approximately 300,000 distinct CDR3 sequences, just over 7.5% of them singletons. Sequencing was performed on peripheral blood, taken 360 days after TCRalphabeta/CD19-depleted stem cell transplant. The receptors stem from a female patient aged 2-9 years who had a stem cell transplant for Fanconi anemia, so the T cells may come from the graft donor.

This clonotype was detected ten times or more. The chain has TRBV5-1 and TRBJ2-3, with 13 bases lining up with TRBD2. With 3 bases clipped from V and 5 bases from J, the junction kept 3 bases outside the gene matches. CDR1 and CDR2 (germline): SGHRS, YFSETQ. The CDR3 spans 15 residues. The CDR3 is CASSWGTSGEDTQYF. CDR3 in DNA: TGCGCCAGCAGCTGGGGGACTAGCGGGGAAGATACGCAGTATTTT.

V usage is TRBV20-1 and J usage is TRBJ2-5, with 8 bases identical to TRBD1. J gave up 1 base and V 6 bases, and 7 bases lay outside the gene matches. CDR3 length equals 14 residues. The germline V gene encodes CDR1 DFQATT and CDR2 SNEGSKA (reference sequence). The CDR3 sequence is CSASTGEVQETQYF. The DNA of the CDR3 is TGCAGTGCCTCGACAGGGGAGGTCCAAGAGACCCAGTACTTC.